The clone carrying this T cell receptor beta chain was seen a few times. Its antigen remains unidentified. One entry per CDR3 protein results from TCRdb running MiXCR on the reads. The table has 150,000 to 200,000 distinct CDR3 sequences, 28% seen once. The CDR3 length is 16 residues. Trimming took 5 bases from V and 0 from J; bases not matched to a gene: 4. Germline loops: CDR1 SGHVS, CDR2 FQNEAQ. The source of the sample is a study of T cell repertoires in cytomegalovirus infection. Study background: Public TCR beta signature analysis indicated the presence of both CMV infection and matching HLA type.

General study results and limits: Cumulative public TCR beta family frequency identified CMV carriers with the relevant HLA. Ex vivo, HLA-C-restricted CMV-specific TCR beta clonotypes prevailed over the rest of the response.

Sequencing was performed on PBMCs. The TCR comes from a human donor in good health (CMV status not recorded). Some clones in this sample may be carry-over from other donors' samples. The V call is TRBV7-8, the J call TRBJ2-3; 11 nucleotides line up with TRBD2. CDR3 DNA sequence: TGTGCCAGCAGCCCCGGGACTAGCGGAAGCACAGATACGCAGTATTTT. Amino acid sequence: CASSPGTSGSTDTQYF.